What follows describes a single TCR beta chain. This record belongs to a study of blood T cell repertoires in COVID-19. Study overall: The analysed material was cDNA or gDNA that came from T cells, B-cell-depleted T cells, or PBMCs.

Participant ages covered about 18 to 90 years across 25 or so US areas. Participants' reported clinical history set cohort assignment. Two consecutive negative NP/OP PCR tests, clearance, or resolved symptoms defined Cohort 3 recovery. This table comes from immunoSEQ multiplex PCR, and its TCRdb copy is limited to in-frame clones, with some not included. The sample has 160,000 or so clones; about 84% are singletons. This TCR came from a man aged 35 to 55 who had recovered from COVID-19. Sequencing was performed on PBMCs or T cells enriched from blood (not recorded which).

CDR3 DNA sequence: TGCGCCAGCAGCTTGACAGGGGTGGGAAACACCATATATTTT. This codes for CASSLTGVGNTIYF. V usage is TRBV5-1 and J usage is TRBJ1-3; TRBD1 matches at 7 bases. J was trimmed by 4 bases and V by 1 base; bases with no gene match: 2. Germline V CDR1 and CDR2: SGHRS, YFSETQ. CDR3 size: 14 residues.